The 6 T cell receptor beta chains below all came from one sample that was sequenced in a study of PD-L1 blockade in urothelial cancer. The assay was immunoSEQ multiplex PCR, and TCRdb's table has in-frame clones only and misses some. Among 95,000 to 130,000 clones, around 88% were seen once, and the ten largest hold under 2%. Time point defined: peripheral blood 6 weeks after treatment start. Sequencing was performed on PBMCs, taken around atezolizumab (anti-PD-L1) treatment. The receptors come from a man aged 55 to 69 with urothelial cancer.

The V call is TRBV5-1, the J call TRBJ1-4; 7 bases map to TRBD1. CDR1 is SGHRS, CDR2 YFSETQ, per germline. CDR3 size: 15 residues. V trimming: 4 bases; J trimming: 7 bases; junction bases outside the gene matches: 10. The CDR3 spells CASSPGQVVSEKLFF. In nucleotides, the CDR3 is TGCGCCAGCAGCCCAGGACAGGTTGTTAGTGAAAAACTGTTTTTT. Drawing the rest from reference TRBV5-1 and TRBJ1-4, the complete variable domain is KAGVTQTPRYLIKTRGQQVTLSCSPISGHRSVSWYQQTPGQGLQFLFEYFSETQRNKGNFPGRFSGRQFSNSRSEMNVSTLELGDSALYLCASSPGQVVSEKLFFGSGTQLSVL.

This clone was seen a handful of times. The chain joins TRBV6-5 to TRBJ2-7, with 7 bases that match TRBD1. The V and J ends lost 4 bases and 1 base, in that order; junction bases with no gene match: 1. The CDR3 has 13 amino acids. CDR1 and CDR2 (germline): MNHEY, SVGAGI. CDR3 DNA sequence: TGTGCCAGCAGTTTGGGACAGTCCTACGAGCAGTACTTC. This gives the protein CASSLGQSYEQYF.

J is TRBJ1-2 and V is TRBV4-1; D gene ambiguous. The CDR3 contains 13 residues. Trimming stripped 1 base from V and 8 bases from J, with 11 bases between. Germline lookup yields CDR1 MGHRA and CDR2 YSYEKL. The CDR3 bases are TGCGCCAGCAGCCAAGTCGTCCTTAGCGGCTACACCTTC. Amino acid sequence: CASSQVVLSGYTF.

Only one count was recorded for this clone. V is TRBV2 and J is TRBJ2-7; D remains unclear. Trimming removed 3 bases at V and 5 bases at J, with 14 bases between. Germline-derived CDR1 and CDR2 are SNHLY and FYNNEI. This CDR3 has 14 amino acids. The CDR3: CASSEGSAEHEQYF. The CDR3 DNA is TGTGCCAGCAGTGAGGGCAGTGCCGAACACGAGCAGTACTTC.

This sequence joins TRBV4-1 and TRBJ2-5, with a possible D match to TRBD2 (6 bases). The length of the CDR3 is 13 residues. Germline CDR1 reads MGHRA; CDR2 reads YSYEKL. Trimming removed 6 bases from V and 5 bases from J, with 13 bases in between. The CDR3 DNA is TGCGCCAGCAGGAACCGACTAGGGGAGACCCAGTACTTC. This encodes CASRNRLGETQYF.

This chain joins TRBV18 and TRBJ2-2; possible D gene TRBD1, 6 bases. CDR1 and CDR2 (germline): KGHSH, LQKENI. The CDR3 extends over 16 amino acids. V was clipped by 8 bases and J by 2 bases, with 18 bases between them. The DNA for the CDR3 is TGTGCCAGCGTCGGAACAGGGTCGGGCAACACCGGGGAGCTGTTTTTT. It translates to CASVGTGSGNTGELFF.